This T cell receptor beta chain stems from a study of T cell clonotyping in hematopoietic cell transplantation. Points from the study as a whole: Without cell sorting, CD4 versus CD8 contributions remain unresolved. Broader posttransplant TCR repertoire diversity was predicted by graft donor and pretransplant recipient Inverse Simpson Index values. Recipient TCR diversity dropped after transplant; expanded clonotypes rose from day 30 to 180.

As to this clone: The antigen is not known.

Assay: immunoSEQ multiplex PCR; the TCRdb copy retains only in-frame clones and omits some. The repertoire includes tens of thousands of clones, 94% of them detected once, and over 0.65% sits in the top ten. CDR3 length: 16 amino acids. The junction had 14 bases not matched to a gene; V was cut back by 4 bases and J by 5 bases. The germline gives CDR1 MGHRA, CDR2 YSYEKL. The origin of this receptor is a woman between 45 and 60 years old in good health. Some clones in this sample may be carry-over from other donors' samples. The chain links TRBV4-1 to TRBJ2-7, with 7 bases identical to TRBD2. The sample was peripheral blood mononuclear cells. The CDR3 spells CASSRLATSPKDEQYF. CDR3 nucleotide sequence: TGCGCCAGCAGCCGACTGGCGACTAGCCCCAAGGACGAGCAGTACTTC.